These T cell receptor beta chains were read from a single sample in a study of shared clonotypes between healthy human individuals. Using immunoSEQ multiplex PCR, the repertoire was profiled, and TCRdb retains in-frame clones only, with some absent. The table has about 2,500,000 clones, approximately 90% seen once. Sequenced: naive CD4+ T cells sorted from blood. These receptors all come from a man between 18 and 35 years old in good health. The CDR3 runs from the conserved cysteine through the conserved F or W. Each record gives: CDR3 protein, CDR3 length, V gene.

CASRLGRLGKNIQYF 15 TRBV12-2
CASSGGGSRYEQYF 14 TRBV7-6
CASSLGSGSEEKLFF 15 TRBV7-7
CASSWEYTGELFF 13 TRBV7-9
CASSPSGGYSPLHF 14 TRBV18
CSVGEDRGPETQYF 14 TRBV29-1
CASSSGQKETQYF 13 TRBV27
CASSPQQGSLSPGDTIYF 18 TRBV18
CASSRGISSYEQYF 14 TRBV7-8
CASSASWTSGRGETQYF 17 TRBV9
CASSVGSATSTDTQYF 16 TRBV9
CASSQDLDSIPSGYTF 16 TRBV4-3
CASSSMTSGGTDTQYF 16 TRBV9
CASSYRGRDGELFF 14 TRBV11-3
CASSYSVGQLTGELFF 16 TRBV6-6
CSVARTVPEAFF 12 TRBV29-1